This TCR beta chain was found in a study of breast tumors, draining lymph nodes, adjacent tissues. V dropped 4 bases and J dropped 6 bases, with 13 bases sitting between them. The germline V gene encodes CDR1 MNHEY and CDR2 SVGAGI. The CDR3 is 15 residues long. Axillary draining lymph nodes of breast cancer patients supplied the node samples. This clonotype has more than one count but fewer than ten. Its matching antigen is unknown. A read error may explain this, as a much larger clone is one base away. Findings and caveats of the study: Luminal-like breast cancer showed significantly greater tumor-nontumor repertoire similarity than basal-like breast cancer did.

Each CDR3 protein gets one entry after TCRdb re-called the multiplex PCR reads with MiXCR. The sample holds 150,000 to 200,000 distinct CDR3 sequences, 30% to 35% seen once. Sequencing was performed on axillary lymph node tissue. This sequence originates from a female donor with breast cancer. Some clones in this sample may be carry-over from other donors' samples. The chain employs TRBV6-5 and TRBJ1-6, with D perhaps matching TRBD1 (5 bases). The CDR3 is CASSSSRQGNSPLHF. For the CDR3, the DNA is TGTGCCAGCAGTTCCTCGCGGCAGGGTAATTCACCCCTCCACTTT.